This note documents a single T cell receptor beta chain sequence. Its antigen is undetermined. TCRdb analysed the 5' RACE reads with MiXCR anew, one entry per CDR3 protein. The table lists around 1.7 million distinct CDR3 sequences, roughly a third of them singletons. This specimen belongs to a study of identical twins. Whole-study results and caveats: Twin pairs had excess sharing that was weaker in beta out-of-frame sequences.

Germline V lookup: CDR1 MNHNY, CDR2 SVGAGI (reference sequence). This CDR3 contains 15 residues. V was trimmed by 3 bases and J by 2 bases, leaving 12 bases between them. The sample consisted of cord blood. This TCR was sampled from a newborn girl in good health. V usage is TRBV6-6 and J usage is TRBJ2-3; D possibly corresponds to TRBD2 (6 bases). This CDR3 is CASSYSGQNTDTQYF. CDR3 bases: TGTGCCAGCAGTTATAGCGGCCAGAACACAGATACGCAGTATTTT.